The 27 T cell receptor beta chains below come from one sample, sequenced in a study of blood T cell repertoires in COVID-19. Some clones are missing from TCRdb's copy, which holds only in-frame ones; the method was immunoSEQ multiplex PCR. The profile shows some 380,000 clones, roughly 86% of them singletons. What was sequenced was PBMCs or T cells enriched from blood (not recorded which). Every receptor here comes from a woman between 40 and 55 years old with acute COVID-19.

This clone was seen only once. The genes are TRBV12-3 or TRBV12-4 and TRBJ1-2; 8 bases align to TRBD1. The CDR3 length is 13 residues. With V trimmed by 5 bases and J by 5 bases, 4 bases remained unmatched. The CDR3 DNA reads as TGTGCCAGCAGTACCAGGACAGGGTATGGCTACACCTTC. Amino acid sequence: CASSTRTGYGYTF.

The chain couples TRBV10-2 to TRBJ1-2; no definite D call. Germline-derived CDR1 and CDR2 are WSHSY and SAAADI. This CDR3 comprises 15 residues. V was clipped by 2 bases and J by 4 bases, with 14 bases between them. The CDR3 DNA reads TGCGCCAGCAGTGAGGAGAGGGCCGATTTCTATGGCTACACCTTC. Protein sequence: CASSEERADFYGYTF.

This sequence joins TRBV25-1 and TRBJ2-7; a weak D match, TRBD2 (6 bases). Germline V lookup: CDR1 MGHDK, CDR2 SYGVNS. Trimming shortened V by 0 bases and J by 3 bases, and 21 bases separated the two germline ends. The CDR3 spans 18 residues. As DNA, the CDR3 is TGTGCCAGCAGTGAATATTTTAGTGTGGAGGGGCCGGACTACGAGCAGTACTTC. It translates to CASSEYFSVEGPDYEQYF.

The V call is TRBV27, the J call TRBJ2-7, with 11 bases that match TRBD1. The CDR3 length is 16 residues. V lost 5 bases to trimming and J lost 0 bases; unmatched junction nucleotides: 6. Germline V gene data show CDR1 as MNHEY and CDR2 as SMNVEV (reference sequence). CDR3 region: CASSLSGTGGSYEQYF. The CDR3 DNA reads TGTGCCAGCAGTCTTTCCGGGACAGGGGGCTCCTACGAGCAGTACTTC.

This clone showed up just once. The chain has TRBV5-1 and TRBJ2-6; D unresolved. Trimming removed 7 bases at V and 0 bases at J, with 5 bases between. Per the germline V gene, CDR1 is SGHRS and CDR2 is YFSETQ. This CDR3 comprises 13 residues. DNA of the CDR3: TGCGCCAGCGGCCACTCTGGGGCCAACGTCCTGACTTTC. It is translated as CASGHSGANVLTF.

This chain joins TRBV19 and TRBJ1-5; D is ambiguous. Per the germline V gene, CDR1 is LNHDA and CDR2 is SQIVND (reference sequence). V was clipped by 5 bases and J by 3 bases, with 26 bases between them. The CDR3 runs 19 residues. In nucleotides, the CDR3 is TGTGCCAGTAGTCTGACTCCTCGAATCTATCGAAAGGACAATCAGCCCCAGCATTTT. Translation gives CASSLTPRIYRKDNQPQHF.

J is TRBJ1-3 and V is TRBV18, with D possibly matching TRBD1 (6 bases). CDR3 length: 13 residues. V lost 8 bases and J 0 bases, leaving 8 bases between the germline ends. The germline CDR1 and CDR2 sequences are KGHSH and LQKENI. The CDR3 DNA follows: TGTGCCAGCAGGGGGTTCTCTGGAAACACCATATATTTT. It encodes CASRGFSGNTIYF.

CDR3 in amino acids: CASSLGPAGDSYGYTF. The CDR3 bases are TGCGCCAGCAGCTTGGGGCCTGCAGGGGACAGTTATGGCTACACCTTC. This chain connects TRBV5-1 to TRBJ1-2; 7 positions match TRBD1. The CDR3 sequence is 16 residues long. Germline CDR1 SGHRS, CDR2 YFSETQ. Germline trimming cut 0 bases from V and 5 bases from J; bases unmatched to any gene: 10.

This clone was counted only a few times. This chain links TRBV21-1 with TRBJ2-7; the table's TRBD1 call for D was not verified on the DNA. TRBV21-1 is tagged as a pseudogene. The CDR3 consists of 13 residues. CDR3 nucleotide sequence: TGTGCCAGCAACCGACAGGGAGATGACGAGCAGTACTTC. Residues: CASNRQGDDEQYF.

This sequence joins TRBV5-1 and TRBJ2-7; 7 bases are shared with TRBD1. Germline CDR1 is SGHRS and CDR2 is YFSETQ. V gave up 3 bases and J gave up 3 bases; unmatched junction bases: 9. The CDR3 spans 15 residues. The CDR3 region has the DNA TGCGCCAGCAGCTCACGCGAACGACAGGGCTACGAGCAGTACTTC. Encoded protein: CASSSRERQGYEQYF.

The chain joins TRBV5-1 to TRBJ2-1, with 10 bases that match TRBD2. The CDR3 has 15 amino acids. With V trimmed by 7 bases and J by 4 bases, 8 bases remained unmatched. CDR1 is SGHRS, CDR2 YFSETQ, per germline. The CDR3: CASGPGLATYNEQFF. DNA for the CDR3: TGCGCCAGCGGACCGGGACTAGCGACTTACAATGAGCAGTTCTTC. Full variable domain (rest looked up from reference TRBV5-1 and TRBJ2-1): KAGVTQTPRYLIKTRGQQVTLSCSPISGHRSVSWYQQTPGQGLQFLFEYFSETQRNKGNFPGRFSGRQFSNSRSEMNVSTLELGDSALYLCASGPGLATYNEQFFGPGTRLTVL.

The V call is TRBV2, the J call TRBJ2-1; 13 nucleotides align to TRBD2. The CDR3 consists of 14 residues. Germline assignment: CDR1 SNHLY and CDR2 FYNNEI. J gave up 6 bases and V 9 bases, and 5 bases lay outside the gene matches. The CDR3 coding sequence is TGTGCCAGTACCGGGACTAGCGGGGCCAATGAGCAGTTCTTC. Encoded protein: CASTGTSGANEQFF.

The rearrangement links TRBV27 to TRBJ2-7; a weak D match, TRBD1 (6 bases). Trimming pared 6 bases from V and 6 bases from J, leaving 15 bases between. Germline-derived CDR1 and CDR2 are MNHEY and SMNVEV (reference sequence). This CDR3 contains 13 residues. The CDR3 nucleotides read TGTGCCAGCAGACCCCGGACAGAGTTCGAGCAGTACTTC. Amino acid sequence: CASRPRTEFEQYF.

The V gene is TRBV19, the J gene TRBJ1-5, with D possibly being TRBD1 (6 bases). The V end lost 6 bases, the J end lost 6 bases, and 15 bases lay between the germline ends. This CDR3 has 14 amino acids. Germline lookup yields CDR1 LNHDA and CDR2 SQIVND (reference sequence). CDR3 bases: TGTGCCAGTAGCCCGGGGGGGGCGGTTCAGCCCCAGCATTTT. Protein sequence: CASSPGGAVQPQHF.

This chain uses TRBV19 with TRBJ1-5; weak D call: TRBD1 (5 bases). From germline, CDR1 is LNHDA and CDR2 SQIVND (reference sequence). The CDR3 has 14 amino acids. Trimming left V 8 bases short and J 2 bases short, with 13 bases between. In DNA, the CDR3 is TGTGCCAGTGCTACTCAGGGTGGCAATCAGCCCCAGCATTTT. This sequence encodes CASATQGGNQPQHF.

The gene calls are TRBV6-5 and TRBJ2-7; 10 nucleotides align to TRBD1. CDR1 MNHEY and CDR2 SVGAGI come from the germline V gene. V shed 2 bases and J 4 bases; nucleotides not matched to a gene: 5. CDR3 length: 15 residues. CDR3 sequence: CASSYRDRGRYEQYF. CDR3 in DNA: TGTGCCAGCAGTTACCGGGACAGGGGAAGGTACGAGCAGTACTTC.

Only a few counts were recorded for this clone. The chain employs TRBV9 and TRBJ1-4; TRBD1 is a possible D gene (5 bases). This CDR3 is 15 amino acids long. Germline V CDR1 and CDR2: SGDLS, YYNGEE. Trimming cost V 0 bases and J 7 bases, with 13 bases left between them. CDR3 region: CASSVEEGRGEKLFF. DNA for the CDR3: TGTGCCAGCAGCGTAGAGGAAGGGAGGGGTGAAAAACTGTTTTTT.

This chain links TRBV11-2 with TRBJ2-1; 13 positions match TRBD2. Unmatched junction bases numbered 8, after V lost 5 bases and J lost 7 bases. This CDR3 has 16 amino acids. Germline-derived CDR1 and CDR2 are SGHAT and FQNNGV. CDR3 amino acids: CASSNTGTSGINEQFF. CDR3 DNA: TGTGCCAGCAGCAACACCGGGACTAGCGGGATTAATGAGCAGTTCTTC.

CDR3 sequence (DNA): TGTGCGCCGTCCGGGGTAGAGTATGGGAACACTGAAGCTTTCTTT. Translation: CAPSGVEYGNTEAFF. The V gene is TRBV2, the J gene TRBJ1-1; the D is unclear. The germline gives CDR1 SNHLY, CDR2 FYNNEI. The CDR3 runs to 15 residues.

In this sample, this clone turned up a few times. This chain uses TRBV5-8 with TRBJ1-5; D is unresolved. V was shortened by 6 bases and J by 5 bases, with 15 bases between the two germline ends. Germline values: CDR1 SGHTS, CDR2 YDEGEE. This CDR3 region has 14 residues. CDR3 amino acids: CASTFREDDQPQHF. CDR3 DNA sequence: TGTGCCAGCACCTTTCGGGAAGACGATCAGCCCCAGCATTTT.

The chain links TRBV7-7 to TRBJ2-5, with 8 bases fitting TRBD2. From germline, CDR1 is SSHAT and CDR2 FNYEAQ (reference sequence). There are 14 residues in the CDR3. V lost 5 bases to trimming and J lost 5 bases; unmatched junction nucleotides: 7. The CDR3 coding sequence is TGTGCCAGCAGCCCCGGGGGGGCCGGTGAGACCCAGTACTTC. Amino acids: CASSPGGAGETQYF.

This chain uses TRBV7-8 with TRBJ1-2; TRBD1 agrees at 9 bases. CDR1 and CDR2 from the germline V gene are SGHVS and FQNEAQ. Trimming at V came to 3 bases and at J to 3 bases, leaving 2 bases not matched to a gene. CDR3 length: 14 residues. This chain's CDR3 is CASSLDRGYYGYTF. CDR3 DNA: TGTGCCAGCAGCTTGGACAGGGGATACTATGGCTACACCTTC.

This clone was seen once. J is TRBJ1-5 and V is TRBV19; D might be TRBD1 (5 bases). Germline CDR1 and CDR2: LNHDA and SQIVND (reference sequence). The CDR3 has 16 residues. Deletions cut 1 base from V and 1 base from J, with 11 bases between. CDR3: CASSIAGEGSNQPQHF. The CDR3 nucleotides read TGTGCCAGTAGTATAGCCGGGGAGGGGAGCAATCAGCCCCAGCATTTT.

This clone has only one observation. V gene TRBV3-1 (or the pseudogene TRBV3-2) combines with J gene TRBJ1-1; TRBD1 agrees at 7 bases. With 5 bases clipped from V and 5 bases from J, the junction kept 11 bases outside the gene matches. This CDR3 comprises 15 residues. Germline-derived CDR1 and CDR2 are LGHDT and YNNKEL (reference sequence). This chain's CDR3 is CASSWDDRDVTEAFF. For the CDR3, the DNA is TGTGCCAGCAGCTGGGACGACAGGGACGTAACTGAAGCTTTCTTT.

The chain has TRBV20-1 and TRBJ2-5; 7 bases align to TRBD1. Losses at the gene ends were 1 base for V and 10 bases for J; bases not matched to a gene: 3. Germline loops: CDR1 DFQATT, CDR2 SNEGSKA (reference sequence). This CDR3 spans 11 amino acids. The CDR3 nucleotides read TGCAGTGCTAGAGCTACAGGGGACCAGTACTTC. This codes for CSARATGDQYF.

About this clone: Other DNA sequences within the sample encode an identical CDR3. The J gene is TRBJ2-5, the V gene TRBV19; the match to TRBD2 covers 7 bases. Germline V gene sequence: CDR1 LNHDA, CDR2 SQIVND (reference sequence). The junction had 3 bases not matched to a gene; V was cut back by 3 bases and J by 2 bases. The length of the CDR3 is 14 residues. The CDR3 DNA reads TGTGCCAGTAGTATTACGGGGGGTCAAGAGACCCAGTACTTC. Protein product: CASSITGGQETQYF. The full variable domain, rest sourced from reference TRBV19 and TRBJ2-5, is DGGITQSPKYLFRKEGQNVTLSCEQNLNHDAMYWYRQDPGQGLRLIYYSQIVNDFQKGDIAEGYSVSREKKESFPLTVTSAQKNPTAFYLCASSITGGQETQYFGPGTRLLVL.

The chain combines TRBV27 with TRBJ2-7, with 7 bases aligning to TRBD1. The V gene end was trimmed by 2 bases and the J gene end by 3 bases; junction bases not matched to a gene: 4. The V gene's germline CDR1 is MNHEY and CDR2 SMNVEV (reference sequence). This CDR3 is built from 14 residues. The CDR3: CASSLAYRGYEQYF. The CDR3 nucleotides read TGTGCCAGCAGTTTAGCGTACAGGGGCTACGAGCAGTACTTC.